In its sample, the clone carrying this TCR beta chain was seen many times. The antigen is not known. On the day of bone marrow donation, the related graft donor provided peripheral blood. The method was immunoSEQ multiplex PCR; TCRdb's version includes in-frame clones alone and lacks a portion of them. There are 9,500 to 15,000 clones in the sample, none observed a single time. Germline V gene data show CDR1 as MNHEY and CDR2 as SMNVEV (reference sequence). V dropped 3 bases and J dropped 2 bases, with 11 bases sitting between them. The CDR3 length is 14 residues. The sample is drawn from a study of T cells after posttransplantation cyclophosphamide. Study-wide results and limits: Later post-transplant blood repertoires were often dominated by donor CD8+ memory clones. Tissue-infiltrating T cells from skin or gut overlapped little with blood T cells.

The chain joins TRBV27 to TRBJ2-7, with D unclear. The sample consisted of PBMCs. The receptor was derived from a woman aged 40 to 50 in good health, CMV-negative, and a related stem cell transplant donor. CDR3 protein: CASSFSAEAYEQYF. The CDR3 DNA reads TGTGCCAGCAGTTTCTCCGCAGAAGCCTACGAGCAGTACTTC.